One and the same sample provided the 25 T cell receptor beta chains below, sequenced in a study of T-cell memory formation after mild COVID-19. MiXCR, applied by TCRdb to the 5' RACE reads, yields one record per CDR3 protein. The sample holds 300,000 to 400,000 distinct CDR3 sequences; approximately 15% are singletons and the top ten take 22%. Sequencing was carried out using PBMCs or a T cell subset sorted from them (not recorded which). The receptor set was obtained from a man between 18 and 29 years old who had mild COVID-19 (a few samples of this study predate the infection). Cell type and time point are not known.

The rearrangement joins TRBV7-2 to TRBJ1-1, with D unresolved. The V gene lost 0 bases and the J gene lost 4 bases, with 12 bases spanning the gap. Germline CDR1 is SGHTA and CDR2 is FQGNSA. The CDR3 is made up of 15 amino acids. CDR3 coding DNA: TGTGCCAGCAGCTTAGCGCTGGGGATTGTCACTGAAGCTTTCTTT. Translated: CASSLALGIVTEAFF.

The chain recombines TRBV6-2 or TRBV6-3 with TRBJ1-5, with TRBD1 as a possible D gene (5 bases). The V gene's germline CDR1 is MNHEY and CDR2 SVGEGT. Trimming shortened V by 6 bases and J by 0 bases, and 12 bases separated the two germline ends. The CDR3 is made up of 15 amino acids. The CDR3, as DNA: TGTGCCAGCAGGACCGCAGGGCTTAGCAATCAGCCCCAGCATTTT. It is translated as CASRTAGLSNQPQHF.

This clonotype was recorded a few times. V usage is TRBV6-6 and J usage is TRBJ1-2, with D hard to call. CDR3 length: 14 amino acids. Trimming took off 4 bases at V and 7 bases at J, with 16 bases between the two ends. Germline V gene data show CDR1 as MNHNY and CDR2 as SVGAGI (reference sequence). For the CDR3, the DNA is TGTGCCAGCAGTTTTACGACGGCCACCGGTGGCTACACCTTC. This codes for CASSFTTATGGYTF.

This clonotype was seen many times. The CDR3 spells CASSYGTSNTGELFF. The CDR3 DNA is TGTGCCAGCAGTTACGGGACATCGAACACCGGGGAGCTGTTTTTT. The chain employs TRBV12-3 or TRBV12-4 and TRBJ2-2, with a possible D match to TRBD1 (6 bases). V dropped 4 bases and J dropped 0 bases, with 9 bases sitting between them. The CDR3 has 15 residues.

This clonotype was found a few times. V and J are TRBV2 and TRBJ1-5; TRBD1 matches at 9 bases. V shed 7 bases, J shed 6 bases, and the junction held 7 bases outside the gene matches. CDR3 length: 14 amino acids. In germline, CDR1 is SNHLY, CDR2 FYNNEI. The CDR3 spells CASKWDRVTQPQHF. CDR3 nucleotides: TGTGCCAGCAAATGGGACAGGGTGACTCAGCCCCAGCATTTT.

The chain joins TRBV20-1 to TRBJ2-3; the match to TRBD1 covers 9 bases. J lost 0 bases, V lost 3 bases, and 13 bases had no gene match. This CDR3 region has 18 residues. Germline V CDR1 and CDR2: DFQATT, SNEGSKA (reference sequence). DNA for the CDR3: TGCAGTGCTAGGATGAGACAGGGGGTGGCCCTTAGCACAGATACGCAGTATTTT. It is translated as CSARMRQGVALSTDTQYF.

V usage is TRBV6-5 and J usage is TRBJ1-1; perhaps TRBD1 as D (5 bases). V gave up 2 bases and J gave up 3 bases, with 10 bases separating them. The CDR3 length is 14 residues. The germline gives CDR1 MNHEY, CDR2 SVGAGI. CDR3 region: CASSYRQGDTEAFF. The CDR3 nucleotides read TGTGCCAGCAGTTACAGGCAGGGAGACACTGAAGCTTTCTTT.

This clonotype appeared a few times. The gene calls are TRBV12-3 or TRBV12-4 and TRBJ1-3; D possibly corresponds to TRBD1 (5 bases). This CDR3 has 14 residues. V was clipped by 3 bases and J by 8 bases, with 14 bases between them. The CDR3 region is CASSFRAGGDTIYF. DNA of the CDR3: TGTGCCAGCAGTTTCAGGGCGGGGGGAGACACCATATATTTT.

The genes are TRBV7-3 and TRBJ1-1; 7 bases are a match to TRBD1. J lost 3 bases, V lost 5 bases, and 6 bases had no gene match. Looked up from germline, CDR1 is SGHTA and CDR2 is FQGTGA. The CDR3 loop spans 14 amino acids. The CDR3 DNA reads as TGTGCCAGCAGCGGAGGGGGCGCCTACACTGAAGCTTTCTTT. Translated, it gives CASSGGGAYTEAFF.

The sample holds many counts of this clonotype. V and J are TRBV6-5 and TRBJ1-5, with unresolved D. Per germline, CDR1 MNHEY and CDR2 SVGAGI. The CDR3 totals 15 residues. The ends were cut back, 0 bases at V and 4 bases at J, with 10 bases in the middle. CDR3 protein: CASSYSRPQNQPQHF. The DNA of the CDR3 is TGTGCCAGCAGTTACTCGAGACCGCAGAATCAGCCCCAGCATTTT.

This clonotype was counted only a few times. DNA for the CDR3: TGTGCCAGCAGCTTAGGCGGGGGCAGGGATGAGCAGTTCTTC. Encoded protein: CASSLGGGRDEQFF. The chain uses TRBV7-2 and TRBJ2-1; possible D gene TRBD2, 7 bases. CDR1 SGHTA and CDR2 FQGNSA come from the germline V gene. The CDR3 contains 14 residues. V lost 1 base, J lost 8 bases, and 12 bases lay in between.

This clonotype was observed a few times. The V and J genes are TRBV11-2 and TRBJ2-7; D gene uncertain. Germline V CDR1 and CDR2: SGHAT, FQNNGV. The CDR3 is made up of 16 amino acids. Trimming removed 5 bases at V and 6 bases at J, with 23 bases between. CDR3 bases: TGTGCCAGCAGCCCCGCCGCTGCGGCGGACGCTCCCGAGCAGTACTTC. Protein: CASSPAAAADAPEQYF.

The rearrangement links TRBV6-1 to TRBJ2-7; 7 bases map to TRBD1. Germline CDR1 MNHNS, CDR2 SASEGT. This CDR3 is 15 amino acids long. V shed 1 base, J shed 2 bases, and the junction held 5 bases outside the gene matches. In DNA, the CDR3 is TGTGCCAGCAGTGAAGAAGTGACAGGGCCCTACGAGCAGTACGTC. Its protein product is CASSEEVTGPYEQYV.

This clonotype was counted ten times or more. This rearrangement joins TRBV4-3 to TRBJ2-3, with a possible D match to TRBD2 (5 bases). CDR1 is LGHNA, CDR2 YSLEER, per germline. The CDR3 runs 15 residues. The V end lost 1 base, the J end lost 2 bases, and 10 bases lay between the germline ends. CDR3 nucleotides: TGCGCCAGCAGCCAAGGGAATAGCGACACAGATACGCAGTATTTT. Translating gives CASSQGNSDTDTQYF.

The rearrangement uses TRBV7-9 and TRBJ2-7; 9 bases are shared with TRBD1. Germline V gene data show CDR1 as SEHNR and CDR2 as FQNEAQ (reference sequence). With 5 bases clipped from V and 6 bases from J, the junction kept 11 bases outside the gene matches. The CDR3 consists of 15 residues. DNA of the CDR3: TGTGCCAGCAGCCCCGGACAGGGGCCTCCGTCCGAGCAGTACTTC. Protein product: CASSPGQGPPSEQYF.

The CDR3 loop reads CASSGGDGGGYTF. The CDR3 DNA reads TGTGCCAGCAGCGGGGGGGACGGAGGAGGCTACACCTTC. The chain carries TRBV11-2 and TRBJ1-2; perhaps TRBD1 as D (5 bases). V was shortened by 5 bases and J by 8 bases, with 15 bases between the two germline ends. This CDR3 has 13 amino acids. Per the germline V gene, CDR1 is SGHAT and CDR2 is FQNNGV.

In its sample, this clonotype was seen a few times. This chain connects TRBV28 to TRBJ1-6, with D perhaps TRBD1 (5 bases). Per germline, CDR1 MDHEN and CDR2 SYDVKM. CDR3 length: 16 amino acids. V lost 8 bases and J 2 bases, leaving 16 bases between the germline ends. The CDR3 here is CASDQGLTPYNSPLHF. In DNA form, the CDR3 reads TGTGCCAGCGACCAGGGCCTCACTCCCTATAATTCACCCCTCCACTTT.

This clonotype has a handful of counts. CDR3 nucleotides: TGCGCCAGCAGCCAAGAGGACAGGGTCGATCAGCCCCAGCATTTT. Translating gives CASSQEDRVDQPQHF. This rearrangement joins TRBV4-1 to TRBJ1-5, with 8 bases that match TRBD1. This CDR3 region has 15 residues. CDR1 is MGHRA and CDR2 is YSYEKL in the germline V gene. V gave up 0 bases and J gave up 5 bases; unmatched junction bases: 3.

The sample holds a few counts of this clonotype. The rearrangement uses TRBV27 and TRBJ2-5, with D possibly TRBD2 on 7 matching bases. Trimming removed 3 bases from V and 6 bases from J, with 23 bases in between. This CDR3 comprises 17 residues. The germline V gene encodes CDR1 MNHEY and CDR2 SMNVEV (reference sequence). CDR3 protein: CASSLVGGGRLGQTQYF. The CDR3 DNA reads TGTGCCAGCAGTTTGGTGGGGGGGGGCCGCCTGGGGCAGACCCAGTACTTC.

This chain connects TRBV4-1 to TRBJ1-5, with a tentative D call TRBD1 (5 bases). Trimming pared 2 bases from V and 4 bases from J, leaving 12 bases between. The CDR3 covers 15 residues. The germline V gene has CDR1 MGHRA and CDR2 YSYEKL. CDR3 sequence (DNA): TGCGCCAGCAGCCAAAAGGTGGGGCCGAATCAGCCCCAGCATTTT. Protein product: CASSQKVGPNQPQHF.

This clonotype was seen repeatedly, ten times or more. This rearrangement joins TRBV7-9 to TRBJ1-5, with D perhaps TRBD1 (5 bases). The V gene lost 4 bases and the J gene lost 2 bases, with 9 bases spanning the gap. The germline V gene has CDR1 SEHNR and CDR2 FQNEAQ (reference sequence). The CDR3 loop spans 14 amino acids. This chain's CDR3 is CASSSRDGNQPQHF. The CDR3 bases are TGTGCCAGCAGCTCCCGGGACGGCAATCAGCCCCAGCATTTT. Drawing the rest from reference TRBV7-9 and TRBJ1-5, the complete variable domain is DTGVSQNPRHKITKRGQNVTFRCDPISEHNRLYWYRQTLGQGPEFLTYFQNEAQLEKSRLLSDRFSAERPKGSFSTLEIQRTEQGDSAMYLCASSSRDGNQPQHFGDGTRLSIL.

Many counts were recorded for this clonotype. V and J are TRBV19 and TRBJ2-5, with 9 bases aligning to TRBD2. V lost 3 bases to trimming and J lost 4 bases; unmatched junction nucleotides: 3. CDR3 length equals 14 residues. Per the germline V gene, CDR1 is LNHDA and CDR2 is SQIVND (reference sequence). Here the CDR3 DNA reads TGTGCCAGTAGTATCCTAGCGGGGCTAGAGACCCAGTACTTC. It codes for CASSILAGLETQYF.

This chain's CDR3 is CASSFGGTYEQYV. CDR3 coding DNA: TGTGCCAGCAGTTTTGGGGGGACCTACGAGCAGTACGTC. The gene calls are TRBV28 and TRBJ2-7; perhaps TRBD2 as D (6 bases). Trimming removed 3 bases from V and 2 bases from J, with 8 bases in between. Germline assignment: CDR1 MDHEN and CDR2 SYDVKM. The CDR3 contains 13 residues.

This clonotype turned up a few times. The CDR3 sequence: CASSSSLTQYF. CDR3 sequence (DNA): TGTGCCAGCAGCTCCTCCCTGACCCAGTACTTC. V gene TRBV7-2 combines with J gene TRBJ2-5; no reliable D call. CDR1 is SGHTA, CDR2 FQGNSA, per germline. CDR3 length: 11 amino acids. With 4 bases removed from V and 7 bases from J, the gap between germline ends came to 7 bases.

The V gene is TRBV2, the J gene TRBJ2-3, with TRBD2 as a possible D gene (5 bases). Germline values: CDR1 SNHLY, CDR2 FYNNEI. Trimming stripped 7 bases from V and 4 bases from J, with 18 bases between. This CDR3 region has 15 residues. CDR3 nucleotides: TGTGCCAGCACCTTAGAGGGAATGGGTGCAGATACGCAGTATTTT. This translates into CASTLEGMGADTQYF. Based on the CDR3 plus reference TRBV2 and TRBJ2-3, the full variable domain is EPEVTQTPSHQVTQMGQEVILRCVPISNHLYFYWYRQILGQKVEFLVSFYNNEISEKSEIFDDQFSVERPDGSNFTLKIRSTKLEDSAMYFCASTLEGMGADTQYFGPGTRLTVL.